Listed below are T cell receptor beta chains from one sample, sequenced in a study of cytomegalovirus exposure and HLA in healthy donors. Sequencing was performed with immunoSEQ multiplex PCR; in TCRdb, only in-frame clones are kept and a portion is missing. The sample lists about 150,000 clones, over 70% occurring once. The sample consisted of PBMCs. The receptor source for this set is a woman in her 40s in good health and CMV-seronegative. Each CDR3 is given with its conserved first and last residue. D genes are given only for firm matches. Not every row has a clone size; where given, it reads once, few, many or a size class.

. | 15 | . | TRBJ2-5 | TRBV28 | TGTGCCAGCAGTTTATCAGGGCTTAGTCAAGAGACCCAGTACTTC | CASSLSGLSQETQYF
few | 16 | . | TRBJ2-6 | TRBV4-2 | TGTGCCAGCAGCCAAGAACAGGGCTCTGGGGCCAACGGCCTGACTTTC | CASSQEQGSGANGLTF
. | 17 | TRBD2 | TRBJ2-5 | TRBV7-2 | TGTGCCAGCAGCCCTAGTGGAATTAGCGGGAGGGCAGAGACCCAGTACTTC | CASSPSGISGRAETQYF
. | 12 | . | TRBJ2-1 | TRBV6-5 | TGTGCCAGCAGCCGGGGGGCTAACGAGCAGTTCTTC | CASSRGANEQFF
. | 15 | TRBD1 | TRBJ1-2 | TRBV25-1 | TGTGCCAGCAGTGCCTGGACAGGGGAGCACTATGGCTACACCTTC | CASSAWTGEHYGYTF
. | 15 | TRBD1 | TRBJ1-1 | TRBV5-4 | TGTGCCAGCAGCTTGGACGGGGACAGGCGGACTGAAGCTTTCTTT | CASSLDGDRRTEAFF
. | 14 | TRBD1 | TRBJ2-3 | TRBV10-3 | TGTGCCATCCAGCAAGGACAGGGCACAGATACGCAGTATTTT | CAIQQGQGTDTQYF
. | 15 | . | TRBJ2-1 | TRBV19 | TGTGCCAGTAGTATAGGAGTCCAAGCTCCGAATGAGCAGTTCTTC | CASSIGVQAPNEQFF
. | 14 | . | TRBJ1-2 | TRBV5-4 | TGTGCCAGCAGCCCCTGGAGACAGGCCTATGGCTACACCTTC | CASSPWRQAYGYTF
once | 14 | . | TRBJ2-4 | TRBV7-9 | TGTGCCAGCAGCCGTGACAGAGGCCAAAACATTCAGTACTTC | CASSRDRGQNIQYF
. | 14 | . | TRBJ1-3 | TRBV10-3 | TGTGCCATCATGTCGCAGGAAGTCGGAAACACCATATATTTT | CAIMSQEVGNTIYF
. | 14 | . | TRBJ1-5 | TRBV5-5 | TGTGCCAGCAGCTTGAGGCAGGACAATCAGCCCCAGCATTTT | CASSLRQDNQPQHF
. | 14 | . | TRBJ2-1 | TRBV29-1 | TGCAGCGTTGGGGGGCGAGGACTCCACAATGAGCAGTTCTTC | CSVGGRGLHNEQFF
. | 14 | . | TRBJ2-2 | TRBV29-1 | TGCAGCGCCTGGGTCCGGGGGGCAGCCGGGGAGCTGTTTTTT | CSAWVRGAAGELFF
. | 15 | TRBD1 | TRBJ2-7 | TRBV6-6 | TGTGCCAGCAGCCCTGGGACAGGGAGGTCCTACGAGCAGTACTTC | CASSPGTGRSYEQYF
. | 13 | TRBD1 | TRBJ2-5 | TRBV7-3 | TGTGCCAGCAGCCAGGGACAGGGCCAGACCCAGTACTTC | CASSQGQGQTQYF
. | 14 | . | TRBJ1-1 | TRBV6-6 | TGTGCCAGCAGCCCTACCCTGATGAACACTGAAGCTTTCTTT | CASSPTLMNTEAFF
. | 15 | TRBD2 | TRBJ2-2 | TRBV19 | TGTGCCAGTAGTTTGGTAGCGGGAGGCACCGGGGAGCTGTTTTTT | CASSLVAGGTGELFF
. | 19 | TRBD1 | TRBJ2-6 | TRBV28 | TGTGCCTCAGGGGGCGGGCTCGGCAGGCCCAACCCTGGGGCCAACGGCCTGACTTTC | CASGGGLGRPNPGANGLTF
few | 16 | TRBD1 | TRBJ2-7 | TRBV4-2 | TGTGCCAGCAGCCAAGGCCCAGGGACAGGGGAGGGCGAGCAGTACTTC | CASSQGPGTGEGEQYF
. | 13 | . | TRBJ1-2 | TRBV18 | TGTGCCAGCTCAAGTTTAAACGTGGCTGGCTACACCTTC | CASSSLNVAGYTF
. | 16 | TRBD1 | TRBJ1-2 | TRBV7-9 | TGTTCCAGCAGCCCACAGGTCGGGACAGGGGACGAGGGCTACACCTTC | CSSSPQVGTGDEGYTF
. | 16 | . | TRBJ1-4 | TRBV4-2 | TGTGCCAGCAGCCAATCCCCCGTTGCAACTAATGAAAAACTGTTTTTT | CASSQSPVATNEKLFF
. | 13 | . | TRBJ2-5 | TRBV18 | TGTGCCAGCTCAGGAGGGATCCAAGAGACCCAGTACTTC | CASSGGIQETQYF
. | 15 | TRBD1 | TRBJ2-1 | TRBV4-2 | TGTGCCAGCAGCCATAATCGGGACAGGGAGAATGAGCAGTTCTTC | CASSHNRDRENEQFF
. | 14 | TRBD1 | TRBJ1-2 | TRBV29-1 | TGCAGCGTGTCGACAGGGGGCGCCTTCTATGGCTACACCTTC | CSVSTGGAFYGYTF
. | 14 | . | TRBJ1-3 | TRBV5-6 | TGTGCCAGCAGCCTAGGGGGTACTGGAAACACCATATATTTT | CASSLGGTGNTIYF
once | 15 | . | TRBJ1-1 | TRBV4-3 | TGCGCCAGCAGCCAAGGGTATAGGGGCCACACTGAAGCTTTCTTT | CASSQGYRGHTEAFF
. | 17 | TRBD1 | TRBJ2-1 | TRBV7-3 | TGTGCCAGCAGCTCCCTTGGACAGGGGAGCCTAGACAATGAGCAGTTCTTC | CASSSLGQGSLDNEQFF
. | 17 | . | TRBJ1-6 | TRBV11-3 | TGTGCCAGCAGCTTAGCCGGGAGACGCTCCTATAATTCACCCCTCCACTTT | CASSLAGRRSYNSPLHF
. | 15 | TRBD2 | TRBJ2-7 | TRBV27 | TGTGCCAGCAGTTTAGGGCTAGCGGGAGCCTACGAGCAGTACTTC | CASSLGLAGAYEQYF
once | 15 | . | TRBJ1-2 | TRBV6-5 | TGTGCCAGCAGCCGACAGTTTCTTACTAACTATGGCTACACCTTC | CASSRQFLTNYGYTF
few | 14 | TRBD2 | TRBJ2-7 | TRBV11-3 | TGTGCCAGCAAGGTGCTAGCGGGGTCCTACGAGCAGTACTTC | CASKVLAGSYEQYF
few | 14 | . | TRBJ2-2 | TRBV30 | TGTGCCTGGAGGTGGGGCGATAACACCGGGGAGCTGTTTTTT | CAWRWGDNTGELFF
. | 18 | . | TRBJ2-1 | TRBV5-1 | TGCGCCAGCAGCTTGGGGGGCAGTCTGAGAACCCTATACAATGAGCAGTTCTTC | CASSLGGSLRTLYNEQFF
. | 14 | TRBD1 | TRBJ2-2 | TRBV5-1 | TGCGCCAGCAGCGAACAGGGGGCGCCCGGGGAGCTGTTTTTT | CASSEQGAPGELFF
. | 15 | . | TRBJ1-2 | TRBV5-4 | TGTGCCAGCAGCTTGACAGGGTCCCTAAACTATGGCTACACCTTC | CASSLTGSLNYGYTF
. | 17 | . | TRBJ2-2 | TRBV7-6 | TGTGCCAGCAGCCCGTTCACCGGGGGTCTGAACACCGGGGAGCTGTTTTTT | CASSPFTGGLNTGELFF
. | 12 | . | TRBJ2-1 | TRBV7-9 | TGTGCCAGCAGCTTATGGGAGATACAGCAGTTCTTC | CASSLWEIQQFF
. | 15 | TRBD2 | TRBJ2-1 | TRBV6-1 | TGTGCCAGCACCCGCACTAGCGGGGGTGAGATTGAGCAGTTCTTC | CASTRTSGGEIEQFF
few | 14 | . | TRBJ1-5 | TRBV4-1 | TGCGCCAGCAGCCTGACAGGATTGCAGCAGCCCCAGCATTTT | CASSLTGLQQPQHF
few | 16 | TRBD2 | TRBJ2-2 | TRBV9 | TGTGCCAGCAGCGTGCCCGGGACTAGCGGAACCGGGGAGCTGTTTTTT | CASSVPGTSGTGELFF
. | 18 | TRBD2 | TRBJ2-7 | TRBV23-1 | TGCGCCAGCAGTCAAGGGGCCCCCCCACTAGCGGGAGGATACGAGCAGTACTTC | CASSQGAPPLAGGYEQYF
few | 14 | TRBD1 | TRBJ1-1 | TRBV7-9 | TGTGCCAGCAGCTCCCAACAGGGGGGGGCTGAAGCTTTCTTT | CASSSQQGGAEAFF
. | 13 | . | TRBJ2-6 | TRBV29-1 | TGCAGCGTTAGGGAAAATGGGGCCAACGGCCTGACTTTC | CSVRENGANGLTF
few | 14 | . | TRBJ2-5 | TRBV21-1 | TGTGCCAGCAGCCCTCGTAGGAGTCAAGAGACCCAGTACTTC | CASSPRRSQETQYF
. | 14 | TRBD1 | TRBJ2-7 | TRBV11-2 | TGTGCCAGCAGCTTTGCCCAGGGGGCGGGCGAGCAGTACTTC | CASSFAQGAGEQYF
few | 14 | . | TRBJ1-2 | TRBV29-1 | TGCAGCGTTGATCAAGACAGCTCTAACTATGGCTACACCTTC | CSVDQDSSNYGYTF
. | 13 | . | TRBJ2-5 | TRBV7-3 | TGTGCCAGCAGCTTGAGGGGGCAAGAGACCCAGTACTTC | CASSLRGQETQYF
. | 13 | . | TRBJ2-3 | TRBV19 | TGTGCCAGTACTCCACGGGGATCAGATACGCAGTATTTT | CASTPRGSDTQYF
. | 17 | TRBD2 | TRBJ2-3 | TRBV5-4 | TGTGCCAGCAGCTTGGCTAGCGGGGGGGCTGGTGGAGATACGCAGTATTTT | CASSLASGGAGGDTQYF
. | 16 | TRBD1 | TRBJ1-1 | TRBV7-8 | TGTGCCAGCAGCTTACAGACAGGGGGCTTGAACACTGAAGCTTTCTTT | CASSLQTGGLNTEAFF
. | 13 | . | TRBJ2-7 | TRBV5-6 | TGTGCCAGCACCTCAGACACCTCCTACGAGCAGTACTTC | CASTSDTSYEQYF
few | 14 | TRBD2 | TRBJ2-7 | TRBV19 | TGTGCCAGTAGTACCCCGGGAGGGGGGTACGAGCAGTACTTC | CASSTPGGGYEQYF